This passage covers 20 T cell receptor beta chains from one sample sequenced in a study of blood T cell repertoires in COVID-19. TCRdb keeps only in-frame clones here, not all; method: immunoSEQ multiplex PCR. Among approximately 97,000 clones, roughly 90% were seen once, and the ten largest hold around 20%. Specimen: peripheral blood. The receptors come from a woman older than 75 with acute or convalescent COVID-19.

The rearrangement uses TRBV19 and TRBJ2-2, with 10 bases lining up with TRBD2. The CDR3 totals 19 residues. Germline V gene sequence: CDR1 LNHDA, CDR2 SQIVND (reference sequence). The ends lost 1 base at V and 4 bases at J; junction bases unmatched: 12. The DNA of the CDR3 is TGTGCCAGTAGTATAGGTCCCAGCGGGGGGGCAGTTGGCACCGGGGAGCTGTTTTTT. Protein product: CASSIGPSGGAVGTGELFF.

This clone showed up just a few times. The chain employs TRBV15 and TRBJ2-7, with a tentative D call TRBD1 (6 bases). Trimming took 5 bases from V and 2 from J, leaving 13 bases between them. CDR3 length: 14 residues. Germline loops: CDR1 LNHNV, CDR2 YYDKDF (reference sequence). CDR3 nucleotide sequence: TGTGCCACCAGCGCAGGGGAAGTCCCCTACGAGCAGTACTTC. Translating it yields CATSAGEVPYEQYF.

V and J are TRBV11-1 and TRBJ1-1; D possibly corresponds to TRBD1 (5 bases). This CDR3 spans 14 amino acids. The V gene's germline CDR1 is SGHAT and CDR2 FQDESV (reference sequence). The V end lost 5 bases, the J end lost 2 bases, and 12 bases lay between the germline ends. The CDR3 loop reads CASSPDGGNTEAFF. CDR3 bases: TGTGCCAGCAGCCCCGACGGGGGAAACACTGAAGCTTTCTTT.

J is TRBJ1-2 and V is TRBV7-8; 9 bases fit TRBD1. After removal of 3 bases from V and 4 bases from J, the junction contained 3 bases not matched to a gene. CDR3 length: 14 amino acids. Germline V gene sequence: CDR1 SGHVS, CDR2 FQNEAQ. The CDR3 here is CASSLDRGPYGYTF. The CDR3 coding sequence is TGTGCCAGCAGCTTGGACAGGGGACCCTATGGCTACACCTTC.

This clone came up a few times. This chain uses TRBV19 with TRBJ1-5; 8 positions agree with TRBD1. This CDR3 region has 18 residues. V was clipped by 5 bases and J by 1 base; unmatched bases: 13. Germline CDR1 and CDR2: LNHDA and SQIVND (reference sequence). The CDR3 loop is CASSPYGWGQVSNQPQHF. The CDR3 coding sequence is TGTGCCAGTAGTCCATATGGGTGGGGACAGGTGAGCAATCAGCCCCAGCATTTT. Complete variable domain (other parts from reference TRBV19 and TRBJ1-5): DGGITQSPKYLFRKEGQNVTLSCEQNLNHDAMYWYRQDPGQGLRLIYYSQIVNDFQKGDIAEGYSVSREKKESFPLTVTSAQKNPTAFYLCASSPYGWGQVSNQPQHFGDGTRLSIL.

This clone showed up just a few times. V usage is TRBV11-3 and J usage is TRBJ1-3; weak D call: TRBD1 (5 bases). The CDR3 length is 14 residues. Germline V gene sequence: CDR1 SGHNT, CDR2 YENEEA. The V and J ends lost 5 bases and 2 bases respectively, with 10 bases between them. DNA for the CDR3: TGTGCCAGCAGCCGCGCGGGGGCTGGAAACACCATATATTTT. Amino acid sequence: CASSRAGAGNTIYF.

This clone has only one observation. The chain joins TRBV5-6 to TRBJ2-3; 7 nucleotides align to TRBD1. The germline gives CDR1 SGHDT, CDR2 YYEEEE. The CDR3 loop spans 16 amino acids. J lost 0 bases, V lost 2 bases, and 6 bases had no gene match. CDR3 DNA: TGTGCCAGCAGCTTCCCGACAGGGTCTAGCACAGATACGCAGTATTTT. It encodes CASSFPTGSSTDTQYF.

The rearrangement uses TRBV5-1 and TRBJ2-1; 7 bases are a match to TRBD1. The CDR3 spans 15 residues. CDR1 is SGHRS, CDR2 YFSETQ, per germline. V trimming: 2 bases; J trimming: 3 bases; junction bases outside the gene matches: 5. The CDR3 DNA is TGCGCCAGCAGCTTCGAAGGGGGCCGCTACAATGAGCAGTTCTTC. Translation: CASSFEGGRYNEQFF.

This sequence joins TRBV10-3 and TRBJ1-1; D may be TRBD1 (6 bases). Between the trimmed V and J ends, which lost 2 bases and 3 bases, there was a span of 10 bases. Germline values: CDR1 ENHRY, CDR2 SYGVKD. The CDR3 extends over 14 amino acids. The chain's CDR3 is CAISERGADTEAFF. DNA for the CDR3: TGTGCCATCAGTGAGCGGGGGGCGGACACTGAAGCTTTCTTT.

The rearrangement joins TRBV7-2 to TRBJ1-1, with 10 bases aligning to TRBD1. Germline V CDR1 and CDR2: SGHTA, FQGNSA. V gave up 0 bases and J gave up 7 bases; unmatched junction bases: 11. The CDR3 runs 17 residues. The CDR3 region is CASSLAGTGVFFSEAFF. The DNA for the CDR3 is TGTGCCAGCAGCTTAGCCGGGACAGGGGTTTTTTTCAGTGAAGCTTTCTTT.

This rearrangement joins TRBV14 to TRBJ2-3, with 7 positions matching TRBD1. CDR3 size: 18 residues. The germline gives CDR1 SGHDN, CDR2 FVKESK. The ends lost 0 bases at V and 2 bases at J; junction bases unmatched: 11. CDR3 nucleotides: TGTGCCAGCAGCCAAGATACAGGGACAGTCTTCGCCACAGATACGCAGTATTTT. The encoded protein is CASSQDTGTVFATDTQYF.

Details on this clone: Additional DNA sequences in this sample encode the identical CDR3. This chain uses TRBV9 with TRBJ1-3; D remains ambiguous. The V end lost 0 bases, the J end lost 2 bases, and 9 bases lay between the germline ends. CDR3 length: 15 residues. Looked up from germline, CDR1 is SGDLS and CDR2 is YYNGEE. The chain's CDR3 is CASSVEGGAGNTIYF. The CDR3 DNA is TGTGCCAGCAGCGTAGAGGGAGGAGCTGGAAACACCATATATTTT.

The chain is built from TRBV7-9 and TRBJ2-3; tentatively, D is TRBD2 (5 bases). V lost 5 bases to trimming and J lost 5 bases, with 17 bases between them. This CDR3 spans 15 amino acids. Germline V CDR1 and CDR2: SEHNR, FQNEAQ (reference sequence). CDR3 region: CASSPDLYFGDTQYF. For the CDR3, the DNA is TGTGCCAGCAGCCCGGACTTGTATTTTGGAGATACGCAGTATTTT.

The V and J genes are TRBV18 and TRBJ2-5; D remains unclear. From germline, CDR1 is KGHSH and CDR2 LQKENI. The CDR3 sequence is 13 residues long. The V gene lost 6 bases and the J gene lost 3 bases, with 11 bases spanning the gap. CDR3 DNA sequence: TGTGCCAGCTCGCAAAACAGTGAAGAGACCCAGTACTTC. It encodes CASSQNSEETQYF. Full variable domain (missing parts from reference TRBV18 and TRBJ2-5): NAGVMQNPRHLVRRRGQEARLRCSPMKGHSHVYWYRQLPEEGLKFMVYLQKENIIDESGMPKERFSAEFPKEGPSILRIQQVVRGDSAAYFCASSQNSEETQYFGPGTRLLVL.

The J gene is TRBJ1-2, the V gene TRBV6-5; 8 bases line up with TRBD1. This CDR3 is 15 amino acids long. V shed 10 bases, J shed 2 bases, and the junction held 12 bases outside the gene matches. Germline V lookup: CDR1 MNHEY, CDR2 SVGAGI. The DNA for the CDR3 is TGTGCCACCTGGGGGCCGGGACAGGTGAACTATGGCTACACCTTC. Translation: CATWGPGQVNYGYTF.

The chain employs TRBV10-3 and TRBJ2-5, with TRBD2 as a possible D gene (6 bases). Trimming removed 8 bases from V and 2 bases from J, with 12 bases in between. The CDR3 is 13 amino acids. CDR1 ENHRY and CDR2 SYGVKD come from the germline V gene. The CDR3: CAIRPAGQETQYF. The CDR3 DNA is TGTGCCATCCGTCCCGCGGGGCAAGAGACCCAGTACTTC.

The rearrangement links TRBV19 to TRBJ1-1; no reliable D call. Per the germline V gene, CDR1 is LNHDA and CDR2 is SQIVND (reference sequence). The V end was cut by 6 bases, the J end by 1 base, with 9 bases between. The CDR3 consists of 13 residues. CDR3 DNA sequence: TGTGCCAGTAGGCTAGACTGGAACACTGAAGCTTTCTTT. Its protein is CASRLDWNTEAFF.

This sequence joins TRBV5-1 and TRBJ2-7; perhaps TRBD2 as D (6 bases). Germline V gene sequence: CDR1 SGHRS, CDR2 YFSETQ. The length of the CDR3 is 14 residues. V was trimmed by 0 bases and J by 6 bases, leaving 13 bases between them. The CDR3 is CASSLGRDLGEQYF. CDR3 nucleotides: TGCGCCAGCAGCTTGGGGAGGGATCTCGGCGAGCAGTACTTC.

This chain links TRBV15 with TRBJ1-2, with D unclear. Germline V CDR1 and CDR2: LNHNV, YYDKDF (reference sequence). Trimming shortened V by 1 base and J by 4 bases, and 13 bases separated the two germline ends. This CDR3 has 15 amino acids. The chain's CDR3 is CATSRGGTRGYGYTF. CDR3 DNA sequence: TGTGCCACCAGCAGAGGAGGTACTCGGGGCTATGGCTACACCTTC.

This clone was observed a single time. This CDR3 reads CASSGTSGESSYNEQFF. In DNA form, the CDR3 reads TGTGCCAGCAGCGGGACTAGCGGGGAAAGCTCCTACAATGAGCAGTTCTTC. The chain combines TRBV9 with TRBJ2-1; 12 bases are a match to TRBD2. The germline V gene encodes CDR1 SGDLS and CDR2 YYNGEE. V lost 3 bases to trimming and J lost 0 bases; unmatched junction nucleotides: 4. CDR3 length: 17 residues.